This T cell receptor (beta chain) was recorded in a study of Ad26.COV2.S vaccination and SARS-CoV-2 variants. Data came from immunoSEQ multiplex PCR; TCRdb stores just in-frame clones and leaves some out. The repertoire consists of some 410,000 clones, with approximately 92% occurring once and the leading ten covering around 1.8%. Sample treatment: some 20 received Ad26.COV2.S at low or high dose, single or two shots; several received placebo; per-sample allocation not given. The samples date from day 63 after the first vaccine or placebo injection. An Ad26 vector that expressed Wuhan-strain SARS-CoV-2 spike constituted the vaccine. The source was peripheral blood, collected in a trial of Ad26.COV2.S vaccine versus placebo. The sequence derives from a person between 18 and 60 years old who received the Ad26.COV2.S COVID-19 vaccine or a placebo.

The DNA of the CDR3 is TGTGCCAGTAGTATTGGGGGGGGTGGCACTGAAGCTTTCTTT. It codes for CASSIGGGGTEAFF. This rearrangement joins TRBV19 to TRBJ1-1; D may be TRBD1 (5 bases). The V gene's germline CDR1 is LNHDA and CDR2 SQIVND (reference sequence). The CDR3 has 14 residues. With 3 bases removed from V and 4 bases from J, the gap between germline ends came to 12 bases.